One sample yielded the 11 T cell receptor beta chains listed below, sequenced in a study of vaccination and CD4 T cells after COVID-19. Cultured CD4+ T-cell DNA underwent Oncomine TCR Beta short-read sequencing. TCRdb re-derived calls from the PCR reads in MiXCR, one entry per CDR3 protein. This table has about 14,000 distinct CDR3 sequences, about 50% appearing once. For these TCRs, the target antigens are not known. The treatment here: 10-day PBMC culture with coronavirus spike peptide pools or control peptides (ViraFEST assay). The specimen sequenced was CD4+ T cells from blood, cultured in vitro. These receptors all stem from a human donor who had recovered from COVID-19.

V usage is TRBV11-2 and J usage is TRBJ2-1; 12 bases are shared with TRBD2. Trimming at V came to 5 bases and at J to 2 bases, leaving 4 bases not matched to a gene. CDR1 and CDR2 from the germline V gene are SGHAT and FQNNGV. This CDR3 comprises 16 residues. The CDR3 nucleotides read TGTGCCAGCAGCCAGGGGACTAGCGGGCCCTACAATGAGCAGTTCTTC. Its translation is CASSQGTSGPYNEQFF.

This rearrangement joins TRBV7-8 to TRBJ2-7, with D uncertain. CDR1 is SGHVS, CDR2 FQNEAQ, per germline. Trimming shortened V by 3 bases and J by 6 bases, and 15 bases separated the two germline ends. The CDR3 is 14 amino acids. The CDR3 nucleotides are TGTGCCAGCAGCTTGGCACACCCAAGCCCCGAGCAGTACTTC. It is translated as CASSLAHPSPEQYF.

The chain employs TRBV4-1 and TRBJ1-6; tentative D call: TRBD1 (6 bases). Germline values: CDR1 MGHRA, CDR2 YSYEKL. The ends were cut back, 4 bases at V and 11 bases at J, with 21 bases in the middle. The CDR3 consists of 16 residues. The CDR3, as DNA: TGCGCCAGCAGCCTAATAGGACAGCCGAGACAGGCACCCCTCCACTTT. It translates to CASSLIGQPRQAPLHF.

This clonotype was counted between two and nine times. The chain employs TRBV21-1 and TRBJ2-5; the DNA was not compared with TRBD2, the D call given in the table. TRBV21-1 counts as a pseudogene. There are 16 residues in the CDR3. In DNA, the CDR3 is TGTGCCAGCAGCAAAGGGGTCGGACTAGCGGGAGAGACCCAGTACTTC. Residues: CASSKGVGLAGETQYF.

The rearrangement uses TRBV5-1 and TRBJ1-5; possible D gene TRBD1, 6 bases. With 1 base removed from V and 3 bases from J, the gap between germline ends came to 8 bases. The CDR3 is made up of 14 amino acids. Germline lookup yields CDR1 SGHRS and CDR2 YFSETQ. DNA for the CDR3: TGCGCCAGCAGCTTGACAGGGTTCAATCAGCCCCAGCATTTT. As protein: CASSLTGFNQPQHF.

This clonotype was detected only a few times. The CDR3 coding sequence is TGTGCCATCAACGGGGACACAGATACGCAGTATTTT. It yields the protein CAINGDTDTQYF. The genes are TRBV10-3 and TRBJ2-3, with a possible D match to TRBD2 (5 bases). Germline loops: CDR1 ENHRY, CDR2 SYGVKD. The V end was cut by 7 bases, the J end by 2 bases, with 7 bases between. CDR3 length: 12 residues.

The chain is built from TRBV2 and TRBJ2-5; D gene unclear. Between the trimmed V and J ends, which lost 1 base and 5 bases, there was a span of 8 bases. CDR1 SNHLY and CDR2 FYNNEI come from the germline V gene. This CDR3 is built from 13 residues. CDR3 loop: CASSEDSRETQYF. The DNA of the CDR3 is TGTGCCAGCAGTGAAGACAGCAGGGAGACCCAGTACTTC.

This chain connects TRBV15 to TRBJ2-3; TRBD2 matches 8 bases. This CDR3 is 18 amino acids long. The V gene end was trimmed by 1 base and the J gene end by 3 bases; junction bases not matched to a gene: 12. Looked up from germline, CDR1 is LNHNV and CDR2 is YYDKDF (reference sequence). CDR3 sequence: CATSRGSLREGLTDTQYF. Here the CDR3 DNA reads TGTGCCACCAGCAGAGGGTCTCTCCGGGAGGGCCTGACAGATACGCAGTATTTT. Drawing the rest from reference TRBV15 and TRBJ2-3, the complete variable domain is DAMVIQNPRYQVTQFGKPVTLSCSQTLNHNVMYWYQQKSSQAPKLLFHYYDKDFNNEADTPDNFQSRRPNTSFCFLDIRSPGLGDTAMYLCATSRGSLREGLTDTQYFGPGTRLTVL.

This clonotype was recorded only once. The V call is TRBV14, the J call TRBJ2-1; possibly TRBD1 or TRBD2 for D (6 bases each). Germline lookup yields CDR1 SGHDN and CDR2 FVKESK. The CDR3 is 15 amino acids. The V gene lost 4 bases and the J gene lost 6 bases, with 16 bases spanning the gap. CDR3: CASSLQRGDSNEQFF. The CDR3 bases are TGTGCCAGCAGCCTACAGAGGGGGGATAGCAATGAGCAGTTCTTC.

This chain connects TRBV4-1 to TRBJ1-5; D uncertain. The CDR3 covers 16 residues. The V and J ends lost 0 bases and 4 bases respectively, with 13 bases between them. Germline V gene lookup returns CDR1 MGHRA and CDR2 YSYEKL. The CDR3 sequence is CASSQDVWQKNQPQHF. CDR3 in DNA: TGCGCCAGCAGCCAAGATGTCTGGCAGAAAAATCAGCCCCAGCATTTT.

The chain links TRBV2 to TRBJ1-5; no clear D gene. The germline V gene has CDR1 SNHLY and CDR2 FYNNEI. The CDR3 totals 12 residues. Between the trimmed V and J ends, which lost 4 bases and 6 bases, there was a span of 7 bases. CDR3 amino acids: CASSGRAQPQHF. Written as DNA, the CDR3 is TGTGCCAGCAGTGGAAGGGCTCAGCCCCAGCATTTT.